This TCR beta chain was observed in a study of blood T cell repertoires in COVID-19. The repertoire was sequenced with immunoSEQ multiplex PCR; TCRdb's copy has only in-frame clones and lacks some. The sample lists about 250,000 clones, about 86% occurring once. CDR3 size: 13 residues. V shed 1 base and J shed 5 bases, with 5 bases lying between them. Germline CDR1 reads LGHDT; CDR2 reads YNNKEL (reference sequence). This clonotype originated in a man aged 80 or over with acute or convalescent COVID-19. V and J are TRBV3-1 (or the pseudogene TRBV3-2) and TRBJ2-2; D unclear. The specimen was peripheral blood. CDR3 loop: CASSQVTTGELFF. The CDR3 nucleotides read TGTGCCAGCAGCCAAGTGACTACCGGGGAGCTGTTTTTT.